This is a list of T cell receptor beta chains from one sample in a study of blood T cell repertoires in COVID-19. The data were produced by immunoSEQ multiplex PCR, yet TCRdb's version contains in-frame clones alone and is incomplete. The table lists over 200,000 clones, about 90% of them singletons. Sequencing was performed on peripheral blood. The receptors derive from a man aged 30-40 years with acute or convalescent COVID-19. CDR3s include the opening cysteine and the closing phenylalanine or tryptophan. D genes are given only for firm matches. Rows give clone size only sometimes, using once, few, many, or a class for an expanded clone.

TRBV25-1,TRBJ1-1,TRBD1,NA,TGTGCCAGCACAGGGGGGAACACTGAAGCTTTCTTT,CASTGGNTEAFF
TRBV5-1,TRBJ1-1,NA,NA,TGCGCCAGCAGCTCTTCGGGGGGGAACACTGAAGCTTTCTTT,CASSSSGGNTEAFF
TRBV27,TRBJ2-2,TRBD1,NA,TGTGCCAGCAGCCGAATCGGACAGGGGACGATCGGGGAGCTGTTTTTT,CASSRIGQGTIGELFF
TRBV2,TRBJ2-4,TRBD1,NA,TGTGCCAGCAGGGTGGACAGGCTCCATGCAATAGCCAAAAACATTCAGTACTTC,CASRVDRLHAIAKNIQYF
TRBV6-5,TRBJ1-5,NA,once,TGTGCCAGCAGCGGGACAAATCGGGCGCCCCAGCATTTT,CASSGTNRAPQHF
TRBV7-9,TRBJ1-4,NA,NA,TGTGCCAGCAGCTTAATAGTAAATGAAAAACTGTTTTTT,CASSLIVNEKLFF
TRBV2,TRBJ2-7,TRBD1,few,TGTGCCAGCAGTGCCGACAGGGGGTTCGGGTACTTC,CASSADRGFGYF
TRBV7-2,TRBJ1-5,NA,NA,TGTGCCAGCAGCTTAGCGAGACAGGCGAACAATCAGCCCCAGCATTTT,CASSLARQANNQPQHF
TRBV30,TRBJ1-2,TRBD1,once,TGTGCCTGGAGTGCGGACAGGGGGCATAGCTACACCTTC,CAWSADRGHSYTF
TRBV30,TRBJ2-3,TRBD1,NA,TGTGCCTGGAGTCGGGGACAGGGGGGCACAGATACGCAGTATTTT,CAWSRGQGGTDTQYF
TRBV28,TRBJ1-2,NA,NA,TGTGCCAGCAGTCAGGGGACCGCCTATGGCTACACCTTC,CASSQGTAYGYTF
TRBV6-2/TRBV6-3,TRBJ2-7,TRBD1,NA,TGTGCCAGCAGTTGGGGAAGGGGGCCCTACGAGCAGTACTTC,CASSWGRGPYEQYF
TRBV7-8,TRBJ1-5,TRBD1,NA,TGTGCCAGCAGCTTACAATCTATTACAGGGGTCGGCAATCAGCCCCAGCATTTT,CASSLQSITGVGNQPQHF
TRBV2,TRBJ2-2,NA,NA,TGTGCCAGCAGTGAAATGTGGGCAGGCGGGGAGCTGTTTTTT,CASSEMWAGGELFF
TRBV29-1,TRBJ2-5,NA,NA,TGCAGCGTTGAATTAGGCGGCGCGAAGACCCAGTACTTC,CSVELGGAKTQYF
TRBV5-4,TRBJ2-3,NA,few,TGTGCCAGCAGCTTAGCTGACACAGATACGCAGTATTTT,CASSLADTDTQYF
TRBV6-5,TRBJ2-7,TRBD1,NA,TGTGCCAGCAGTTACTCGACAGGGGCTTTCCACGAGCAGTACTTC,CASSYSTGAFHEQYF
TRBV10-3,TRBJ2-7,NA,NA,TGTGCCATCATGGCACAGCCCTCCTACGAGCAGTACTTC,CAIMAQPSYEQYF
TRBV2,TRBJ2-2,NA,NA,TGTGCCAGCAGCCGTAGCGCCACCGGGGAGCTGTTTTTT,CASSRSATGELFF
TRBV10-3,TRBJ2-7,NA,once,TGTGCCATTAAAGAGGTCGGCTACGAGCAGTACTTC,CAIKEVGYEQYF
TRBV30,TRBJ1-1,TRBD1,once,TGTGCCTGGAGTGTAGCAGGGGGCGCCTGGGACACTGAAGCTTTCTTT,CAWSVAGGAWDTEAFF
TRBV5-1,TRBJ1-2,NA,once,TGCGCCAGCAGCCCGGGAACTCCTGGCTACACCTTC,CASSPGTPGYTF
TRBV2,TRBJ2-7,TRBD2,NA,TGTGCCAGCCGCAAGGGAGGGAGCTCCTACGAGCAGTACTTC,CASRKGGSSYEQYF
TRBV5-8,TRBJ1-2,TRBD1,NA,TGTGCCAGCAGCTTGGAGGGGACAGATGACCGAAACTATGGCTACACCTTC,CASSLEGTDDRNYGYTF
TRBV6-5,TRBJ2-7,NA,once,TGTGCCAGCATCCCCTCCGGGTTGACCTACGAGCAGTACTTC,CASIPSGLTYEQYF
TRBV5-1,TRBJ2-7,NA,NA,TGCGCCAGCAGCTTACGCGGACAGAACTACGAGCAGTACTTC,CASSLRGQNYEQYF
TRBV3-1/TRBV3-2,TRBJ1-3,NA,NA,TGTGCCAGCAGCCAAGCATCTGGAAACACCATATATTTT,CASSQASGNTIYF
TRBV9,TRBJ2-2,NA,NA,TGTGCCAGCAGCGGATCCGGGACTTCTTATAACACCGGGGAGCTGTTTTTT,CASSGSGTSYNTGELFF
TRBV6-5,TRBJ2-1,TRBD1,NA,TGTGCCAGCAGACAGACAGGGGGAACCTACAATGAGCAGTTCTTC,CASRQTGGTYNEQFF
TRBV6-5,TRBJ2-2,NA,NA,TGTGCCAGCAGTTACTCGCGGCTTACCGGGGAGCTGTTTTTT,CASSYSRLTGELFF
TRBV3-1/TRBV3-2,TRBJ2-7,TRBD2,NA,TGTGCCAGCAGCCAATTCGGGGCGGGAGGGCCCCACGAGCAGTACTTC,CASSQFGAGGPHEQYF
TRBV5-1,TRBJ2-1,TRBD1,NA,TGCGCCAGCCAGCTGAGCAGGGGGCAATCCTACAATGAGCAGTTCTTC,CASQLSRGQSYNEQFF
TRBV7-2,TRBJ1-5,NA,NA,TGTGCCAGCAGCTTAGGGGGACTGAGCAATCAGCCCCAGCATTTT,CASSLGGLSNQPQHF
TRBV11-2,TRBJ1-2,TRBD1,NA,TGTGCCAGCAGCCTGGACAGGGGAGGCGGCTACACCTTC,CASSLDRGGGYTF
TRBV10-3,TRBJ1-1,TRBD1,NA,TGTGCCATACAGGGGGCTGGGAACACTGAAGCTTTCTTT,CAIQGAGNTEAFF
TRBV5-1,TRBJ2-7,TRBD1,NA,TGCGCCAGCAGCCCCGAAGGCGGGACAGGGGGGGTCTACGAGCAGTACTTC,CASSPEGGTGGVYEQYF
TRBV27,TRBJ2-4,NA,NA,TGTGCCAGCAGTTTATCGGGGAGTGTAGCCAAAAACATTCAGTACTTC,CASSLSGSVAKNIQYF
TRBV6-6,TRBJ1-2,TRBD1,NA,TGTGCCAGCAGTAAAAGAGGGGGCTCTGATGGCTACACCTTC,CASSKRGGSDGYTF
TRBV2,TRBJ1-3,NA,NA,TGTGCCAGCAGTGTACAGGGAGTATCTGGAAACACCATATATTTT,CASSVQGVSGNTIYF
TRBV6-4,TRBJ2-3,TRBD2,NA,TGTGCCAGCTCGCCGGGAGGTTTTGATACGCAGTATTTT,CASSPGGFDTQYF
TRBV3-1/TRBV3-2,TRBJ1-1,NA,few,TGTGCCAGCAGCCAGAATCGAGGGCTGCCGGTTTTCTTT,CASSQNRGLPVFF
TRBV7-2,TRBJ2-3,TRBD2,NA,TGTGCCAGCCTCAGAACTAGCGGGCCCACAGATACGCAGTATTTT,CASLRTSGPTDTQYF
TRBV11-2,TRBJ2-7,NA,NA,TGTGCCAGCGGGTCAGCGAGCTCCTACGAGCAGTACTTC,CASGSASSYEQYF
TRBV27,TRBJ2-5,NA,NA,TGTGCCAGCAGTTCAGGACGGAGGGGGGGAGAGACCCAGTACTTC,CASSSGRRGGETQYF
TRBV6-2/TRBV6-3,TRBJ2-7,TRBD2,NA,TGTGCCAGCAGCCGCGAGCGGGAGGCAGGCTACGAGCAGTACTTC,CASSREREAGYEQYF
TRBV27,TRBJ2-1,NA,NA,TGTGCCAGCAGTCCCATGTCATTTGCGTCCACAGGATCCTACAATGAGCAGTTCTTC,CASSPMSFASTGSYNEQFF
TRBV5-1,TRBJ2-1,NA,NA,TGCGCCAGCAGGCCCACGGCGGGGAGCTCCTACAATGAGCAGTTCTTC,CASRPTAGSSYNEQFF
TRBV6-5,TRBJ1-6,TRBD1,NA,TGTGCCAGCAGTTACTCCTACGACAGGGTAGATTCACCCCTCCACTTT,CASSYSYDRVDSPLHF
TRBV30,TRBJ2-7,NA,NA,TGTGCCTGGAGTTGGGCAAGCTCCTACGAGCAGTACTTC,CAWSWASSYEQYF
TRBV6-5,TRBJ2-4,TRBD1,NA,TGTGCCAGCAGTCGACAGGGCAAAAACATTCAGTACTTC,CASSRQGKNIQYF
TRBV29-1,TRBJ1-2,TRBD1,once,TGCAGCGTTGCCCTCGACAGGGTAGGCTACACCTTC,CSVALDRVGYTF
TRBV6-6,TRBJ2-1,TRBD2,NA,TGTGCCTCGCGGGGGAGCTCCTACAATGAGCAGTTCTTC,CASRGSSYNEQFF
TRBV28,TRBJ1-4,NA,NA,TGTGCCAGCAGACAGTCCTCTGGTGAAAAACTGTTTTTT,CASRQSSGEKLFF